Here is one T cell receptor beta chain with its context. The antigen is unknown. This record belongs to a study of cytomegalovirus exposure and HLA in healthy donors. Study-wide results and limits: From TCR beta sequences, most subjects' HLA-A and HLA-B alleles were reportedly predicted accurately. Published work reported that the classifier diagnosed cytomegalovirus status with high specificity and sensitivity. Apart from CMV serostatus, no immune exposure information was available.

Nominal health characterized the donors when sampled, though unrecorded immune exposures were likely. The CDR3 contains 16 residues. The germline V gene has CDR1 LGHNA and CDR2 YNFKEQ. The junction had 3 bases not matched to a gene; V was cut back by 4 bases and J by 0 bases. The PCR used 60 Vbeta and 13 Jbeta primers. TCRdb keeps only in-frame clones here, not all; method: immunoSEQ multiplex PCR. The data show about 88,000 clones, with 55% to 85% seen just once and about 16% held by the top ten. The chain links TRBV4-2 to TRBJ2-5; the match to TRBD2 covers 12 bases. The receptor was derived from a woman between 18 and 30 years old in good health and CMV-seropositive. Sequencing input: PBMCs. As DNA, the CDR3 is TGTGCCAGCAGCCCCCGGACTAGCGGGGACCAAGAGACCCAGTACTTC. Protein product: CASSPRTSGDQETQYF.